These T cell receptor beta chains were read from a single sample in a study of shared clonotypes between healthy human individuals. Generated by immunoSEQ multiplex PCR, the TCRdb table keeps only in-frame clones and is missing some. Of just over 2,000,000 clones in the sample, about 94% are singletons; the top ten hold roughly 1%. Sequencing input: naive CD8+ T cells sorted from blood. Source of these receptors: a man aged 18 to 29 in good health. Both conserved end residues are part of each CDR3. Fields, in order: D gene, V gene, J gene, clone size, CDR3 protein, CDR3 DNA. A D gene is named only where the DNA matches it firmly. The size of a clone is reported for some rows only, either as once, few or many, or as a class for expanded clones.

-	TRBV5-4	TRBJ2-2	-	CASRSTAPGELFF	TGTGCCAGCAGATCTACAGCCCCCGGGGAGCTGTTTTTT
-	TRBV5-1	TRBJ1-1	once	CASSLGPTGPTEAFF	TGCGCCAGCAGCTTGGGACCAACAGGGCCCACTGAAGCTTTCTTT
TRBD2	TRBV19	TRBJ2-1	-	CASAGGSSYNEQFF	TGTGCCAGCGCGGGGGGGAGCTCCTACAATGAGCAGTTCTTC
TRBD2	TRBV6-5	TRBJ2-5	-	CASSYLRTSWETQYF	TGTGCCAGCAGTTACCTACGGACTAGCTGGGAGACCCAGTACTTC
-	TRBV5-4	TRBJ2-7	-	CASSLENLGSYEQYF	TGTGCCAGCAGCTTGGAAAACTTGGGATCCTACGAGCAGTACTTC
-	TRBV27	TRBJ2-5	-	CASSLYLGAQETQYF	TGTGCCAGCAGTTTATATCTAGGGGCACAAGAGACCCAGTACTTC
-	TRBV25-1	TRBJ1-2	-	CASRASYGYTF	TGTGCCAGCAGGGCCAGCTATGGCTACACCTTC
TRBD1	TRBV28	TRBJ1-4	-	CASSLKGASNEKLFF	TGTGCCAGCAGTTTAAAGGGGGCTAGTAATGAAAAACTGTTTTTT
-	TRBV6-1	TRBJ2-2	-	CAEGGLNTGELFF	TGTGCCGAAGGGGGGTTGAACACCGGGGAGCTGTTTTTT
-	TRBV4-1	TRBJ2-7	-	CASSQDLSRGMEYF	TGCGCCAGCAGCCAAGATTTGAGTAGGGGGATGGAGTACTTC
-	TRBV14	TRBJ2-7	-	CASSQDEGREQYF	TGTGCCAGCAGCCAAGATGAGGGACGCGAGCAGTACTTC
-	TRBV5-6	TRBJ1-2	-	CASSKDSYYGYTF	TGTGCCAGCAGCAAGGACAGCTACTATGGCTACACCTTC
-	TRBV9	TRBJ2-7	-	CASSVGVDYEQYF	TGTGCCAGCAGCGTAGGGGTAGATTACGAGCAGTACTTC
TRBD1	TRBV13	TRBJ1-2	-	CASRIQGATVGGYTF	TGTGCCAGCAGGATACAGGGGGCCACGGTGGGAGGCTACACCTTC
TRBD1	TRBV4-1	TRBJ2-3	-	CASSQRDRGLADTQYF	TGCGCCAGCAGCCAAAGGGACAGGGGGCTGGCAGATACGCAGTATTTT
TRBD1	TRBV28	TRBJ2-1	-	CASSVLGQGANEQFF	TGTGCCAGCAGTGTGTTGGGACAGGGGGCCAATGAGCAGTTCTTC
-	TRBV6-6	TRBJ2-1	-	CASSPTSYNEQFF	TGTGCCAGCAGTCCGACAAGCTACAATGAGCAGTTCTTC
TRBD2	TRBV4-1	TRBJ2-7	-	CASSQKIAGGYEQYF	TGCGCCAGCAGCCAAAAAATAGCGGGAGGTTACGAGCAGTACTTC
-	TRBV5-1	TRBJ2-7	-	CASSLGLGYEQYF	TGCGCCAGCAGCTTGGGGTTGGGCTACGAGCAGTACTTC
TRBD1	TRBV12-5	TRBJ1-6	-	CASAIGTGDSALHF	TGTGCTAGTGCCATCGGGACAGGGGATTCGGCCCTCCACTTT
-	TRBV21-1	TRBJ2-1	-	CASSSRDPYNEQFF	TGTGCCAGCAGCAGCCGGGACCCCTACAATGAGCAGTTCTTC
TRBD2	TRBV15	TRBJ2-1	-	CATRSEGRGRYNEQFF	TGTGCCACCAGATCCGAGGGGAGGGGTCGTTACAATGAGCAGTTCTTC
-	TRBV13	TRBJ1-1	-	CASSLEGELNTEAFF	TGTGCCAGCAGCTTAGAGGGGGAGTTGAACACTGAAGCTTTCTTT
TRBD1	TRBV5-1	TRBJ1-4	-	CASSLEGTVRGTNEKLFF	TGCGCCAGCAGCTTAGAGGGGACAGTGCGAGGAACTAATGAAAAACTGTTTTTT
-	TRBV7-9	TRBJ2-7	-	CASSLGAGYEQYF	TGTGCCAGCAGCTTAGGGGCCGGCTACGAGCAGTACTTC